This T cell receptor beta chain was captured in a study of cytomegalovirus exposure and HLA in healthy donors. Researchers ran the PCR with 60 Vbeta and 13 Jbeta primers. Profiled with immunoSEQ multiplex PCR; TCRdb holds only in-frame clones, not every one. The sample has around 120,000 clones; 70% to 85% are singletons. The sequencing input was PBMCs. This clonotype was obtained from a middle-aged man in good health and CMV-seronegative.

CDR3 protein: CAISDRVGNQPQHF. In DNA form, the CDR3 reads TGTGCCATCAGTGACCGGGTTGGCAATCAGCCCCAGCATTTT. The chain employs TRBV10-3 and TRBJ1-5, with D unclear. The CDR3 loop spans 14 amino acids. Germline V CDR1 and CDR2: ENHRY, SYGVKD. V lost 3 bases, J lost 2 bases, and 8 bases lay in between.